Listed below are T cell receptor beta chains from one sample, sequenced in a study of cytomegalovirus exposure and HLA in healthy donors. Generated by immunoSEQ multiplex PCR, the TCRdb table keeps only in-frame clones and is missing some. The sample contains some 200,000 clones, 83% of which appear only once. Sequenced input: PBMCs. These receptor sequences come from a man over 45 in good health and CMV-seronegative. Both conserved end residues are part of each CDR3. A D gene is named only where the DNA matches it firmly. The size field is filled for only some rows; it gives once, few, many or a size class.

v_call: TRBV28
d_call: TRBD1
j_call: TRBJ1-2
clone_size: -
cdr3_aa: CASSSLRQGANYGYTF
cdr3_nt: TGTGCCAGCAGCTCCCTCCGGCAGGGGGCTAACTATGGCTACACCTTC

v_call: TRBV2
d_call: TRBD2
j_call: TRBJ2-7
clone_size: -
cdr3_aa: CASTAGASGIYEQYF
cdr3_nt: TGTGCCAGCACCGCTGGGGCTAGCGGGATCTACGAGCAGTACTTC

v_call: TRBV28
d_call: TRBD1
j_call: TRBJ1-6
clone_size: -
cdr3_aa: CASSFLQGADGNSPLHF
cdr3_nt: TGTGCCAGCAGTTTCCTACAGGGGGCTGACGGCAACTCACCCCTCCACTTT

v_call: TRBV6-1
d_call: -
j_call: TRBJ2-1
clone_size: -
cdr3_aa: CASRSIGYNEQFF
cdr3_nt: TGTGCCAGCAGGTCGATCGGGTACAATGAGCAGTTCTTC

v_call: TRBV2
d_call: -
j_call: TRBJ2-2
clone_size: -
cdr3_aa: CASSEFQSASLWELFF
cdr3_nt: TGTGCCAGCAGTGAGTTCCAGTCAGCTAGTCTCTGGGAGCTGTTTTTT

v_call: TRBV14
d_call: -
j_call: TRBJ1-6
clone_size: once
cdr3_aa: CASSQGSSYNSPLHF
cdr3_nt: TGTGCCAGCAGCCAAGGGAGCTCCTATAATTCACCCCTCCACTTT

v_call: TRBV29-1
d_call: TRBD1
j_call: TRBJ1-2
clone_size: -
cdr3_aa: CSATDRAYGYTF
cdr3_nt: TGCAGCGCTACGGACAGGGCGTACGGCTACACCTTC

v_call: TRBV7-9
d_call: TRBD2
j_call: TRBJ2-5
clone_size: -
cdr3_aa: CASSWEGRSQETQYF
cdr3_nt: TGTGCCAGCAGCTGGGAGGGCAGATCCCAAGAGACCCAGTACTTC

v_call: TRBV7-9
d_call: TRBD2
j_call: TRBJ2-2
clone_size: -
cdr3_aa: CSSSSPQAGVTAGELFF
cdr3_nt: TGTTCCAGCAGCTCCCCCCAAGCGGGAGTAACAGCCGGGGAGCTGTTTTTT

v_call: TRBV4-2
d_call: TRBD1
j_call: TRBJ1-3
clone_size: -
cdr3_aa: CASSQEAGGDRNTIYF
cdr3_nt: TGTGCCAGCAGCCAAGAAGCAGGGGGAGATAGAAACACCATATATTTT

v_call: TRBV7-9
d_call: TRBD1
j_call: TRBJ1-4
clone_size: few
cdr3_aa: CATLKGGTGNEKLFF
cdr3_nt: TGTGCCACGCTCAAAGGTGGGACAGGGAATGAAAAACTGTTTTTT

v_call: TRBV19
d_call: -
j_call: TRBJ2-4
clone_size: -
cdr3_aa: CASSTGGSGIQYF
cdr3_nt: TGTGCCAGTAGTACAGGGGGTAGCGGCATTCAGTACTTC

v_call: TRBV9
d_call: TRBD2
j_call: TRBJ2-1
clone_size: -
cdr3_aa: CASSSPGLDPSLYVTEQFF
cdr3_nt: TGTGCCAGCAGCTCCCCGGGACTAGACCCCAGTTTATATGTCACTGAGCAGTTCTTC

v_call: TRBV27
d_call: TRBD2
j_call: TRBJ2-2
clone_size: -
cdr3_aa: CASSRAGLAGERNTGELFF
cdr3_nt: TGTGCCAGCAGTCGCGCGGGACTAGCGGGGGAGAGGAACACCGGGGAGCTGTTTTTT

v_call: TRBV4-2
d_call: TRBD2
j_call: TRBJ2-7
clone_size: -
cdr3_aa: CASSQDWLAGSYEQYF
cdr3_nt: TGTGCCAGCAGCCAAGATTGGCTAGCGGGGTCCTACGAGCAGTACTTC

v_call: TRBV9
d_call: TRBD2
j_call: TRBJ2-3
clone_size: -
cdr3_aa: CASSVAGTNSGRGSTDTQYF
cdr3_nt: TGTGCCAGCAGCGTCGCCGGGACAAATAGCGGGAGAGGGAGCACAGATACGCAGTATTTT

v_call: TRBV30
d_call: TRBD1
j_call: TRBJ2-7
clone_size: -
cdr3_aa: CAWSIYPTGRNEQYF
cdr3_nt: TGTGCCTGGAGCATATATCCGACAGGGCGGAACGAGCAGTACTTC

v_call: TRBV29-1
d_call: TRBD1
j_call: TRBJ2-5
clone_size: -
cdr3_aa: CSVRDRVSNQETQYF
cdr3_nt: TGCAGCGTTCGGGACAGAGTCTCCAACCAAGAGACCCAGTACTTC

v_call: TRBV9
d_call: TRBD2
j_call: TRBJ2-3
clone_size: -
cdr3_aa: CASSVSGSWGDTQYF
cdr3_nt: TGTGCCAGCAGCGTTAGCGGGAGTTGGGGAGATACGCAGTATTTT

v_call: TRBV30
d_call: TRBD2
j_call: TRBJ2-5
clone_size: -
cdr3_aa: CAWSVPGGQETQYF
cdr3_nt: TGTGCCTGGAGTGTACCCGGGGGGCAAGAGACCCAGTACTTC

v_call: TRBV11-1
d_call: -
j_call: TRBJ2-1
clone_size: -
cdr3_aa: CASSMQTAYNEQFF
cdr3_nt: TGTGCCAGCAGCATGCAGACTGCCTACAATGAGCAGTTCTTC

v_call: TRBV6-5
d_call: TRBD1
j_call: TRBJ2-7
clone_size: -
cdr3_aa: CASSYSIGQGTYEQYF
cdr3_nt: TGTGCCAGCAGTTACTCGATTGGACAGGGGACCTACGAGCAGTACTTC

v_call: TRBV29-1
d_call: -
j_call: TRBJ1-2
clone_size: -
cdr3_aa: CSVERAGGGYTF
cdr3_nt: TGCAGCGTTGAAAGGGCTGGAGGGGGCTACACCTTC

v_call: TRBV5-3
d_call: -
j_call: TRBJ2-5
clone_size: -
cdr3_aa: CARSSDSWAQYF
cdr3_nt: TGTGCCAGAAGCTCTGACAGTTGGGCCCAGTACTTC

v_call: TRBV13
d_call: -
j_call: TRBJ2-1
clone_size: -
cdr3_aa: CASSRQGYNEQFF
cdr3_nt: TGTGCCAGCAGCCGTCAGGGGTACAATGAGCAGTTCTTC

v_call: TRBV19
d_call: TRBD1
j_call: TRBJ1-1
clone_size: -
cdr3_aa: CASNSGQGAAFF
cdr3_nt: TGTGCCAGTAACTCGGGACAGGGGGCCGCTTTCTTT

v_call: TRBV7-6
d_call: TRBD2
j_call: TRBJ2-4
clone_size: -
cdr3_aa: CASSLLAGGSQNIQYF
cdr3_nt: TGTGCCAGCAGCCTCCTAGCGGGAGGGTCCCAAAACATTCAGTACTTC

v_call: TRBV18
d_call: TRBD2
j_call: TRBJ2-2
clone_size: -
cdr3_aa: CASSPPPRGGSGELFF
cdr3_nt: TGTGCCAGCTCACCCCCTCCACGCGGGGGATCCGGGGAGCTGTTTTTT

v_call: TRBV9
d_call: -
j_call: TRBJ1-3
clone_size: -
cdr3_aa: CASSSSAGYGNTIYF
cdr3_nt: TGTGCCAGCAGCTCCAGTGCAGGGTACGGAAACACCATATATTTT

v_call: TRBV18
d_call: -
j_call: TRBJ2-3
clone_size: -
cdr3_aa: CASSPYTDTQYF
cdr3_nt: TGTGCCAGCTCACCCTACACAGATACGCAGTATTTT

v_call: TRBV5-1
d_call: -
j_call: TRBJ2-2
clone_size: -
cdr3_aa: CASSLDRQLSSGELFF
cdr3_nt: TGCGCCAGCAGCTTGGACAGACAATTGTCTTCCGGGGAGCTGTTTTTT

v_call: TRBV9
d_call: -
j_call: TRBJ2-7
clone_size: -
cdr3_aa: CASSPDSTRQYF
cdr3_nt: TGTGCCAGCAGCCCGGACTCTACTCGGCAGTACTTC

v_call: TRBV9
d_call: -
j_call: TRBJ2-2
clone_size: -
cdr3_aa: CASSTPWGVNTGELFF
cdr3_nt: TGTGCCAGCAGCACCCCGTGGGGGGTAAACACCGGGGAGCTGTTTTTT

v_call: TRBV19
d_call: TRBD2
j_call: TRBJ2-1
clone_size: -
cdr3_aa: CASSIGRLAGSYNEQFF
cdr3_nt: TGTGCCAGTAGTATAGGCAGACTAGCTGGCTCCTACAATGAGCAGTTCTTC

v_call: TRBV4-2
d_call: -
j_call: TRBJ1-3
clone_size: -
cdr3_aa: CASSQGRGGNTIYF
cdr3_nt: TGTGCCAGCAGCCAGGGGAGGGGTGGAAACACCATATATTTT

v_call: TRBV7-3
d_call: TRBD2
j_call: TRBJ2-1
clone_size: -
cdr3_aa: CASSSLATGYNEQFF
cdr3_nt: TGTGCCAGCAGCTCACTAGCGACGGGGTACAATGAGCAGTTCTTC

v_call: TRBV2
d_call: TRBD2
j_call: TRBJ2-7
clone_size: -
cdr3_aa: CASSDGLAEYEQYF
cdr3_nt: TGTGCCAGCAGTGACGGACTAGCGGAGTACGAGCAGTACTTC

v_call: TRBV7-3
d_call: -
j_call: TRBJ1-1
clone_size: -
cdr3_aa: CASSLTGGGTEAFF
cdr3_nt: TGTGCCAGCAGCTTAACGGGGGGGGGAACTGAAGCTTTCTTT

v_call: TRBV7-9
d_call: TRBD1
j_call: TRBJ1-5
clone_size: -
cdr3_aa: CSSGGQGRNQPQHF
cdr3_nt: TGTTCCAGCGGGGGACAGGGGCGCAATCAGCCCCAGCATTTT

v_call: TRBV9
d_call: TRBD1
j_call: TRBJ2-1
clone_size: -
cdr3_aa: CASSVVTGGNNEQFF
cdr3_nt: TGTGCCAGCAGCGTAGTGACAGGGGGAAACAATGAGCAGTTCTTC

v_call: TRBV4-3
d_call: -
j_call: TRBJ2-1
clone_size: -
cdr3_aa: CASSQDSGFRGEQFF
cdr3_nt: TGCGCCAGCAGCCAAGATTCGGGCTTCAGAGGGGAGCAGTTCTTC

v_call: TRBV28
d_call: TRBD2
j_call: TRBJ2-7
clone_size: -
cdr3_aa: CASSFGSGGSDEQYF
cdr3_nt: TGTGCCAGCAGTTTCGGATCGGGAGGGTCCGACGAGCAGTACTTC

v_call: TRBV28
d_call: TRBD1
j_call: TRBJ2-1
clone_size: -
cdr3_aa: CASSQGTGNEQFF
cdr3_nt: TGTGCCAGCAGCCAAGGGACAGGGAATGAGCAGTTCTTC

v_call: TRBV6-4
d_call: TRBD1
j_call: TRBJ2-3
clone_size: -
cdr3_aa: CASSRTGTRTDTQYF
cdr3_nt: TGTGCCAGCAGCCGGACAGGGACTCGCACAGATACGCAGTATTTT

v_call: TRBV19
d_call: -
j_call: TRBJ1-1
clone_size: -
cdr3_aa: CASRALGGGFFEALF
cdr3_nt: TGTGCCAGTAGAGCCCTAGGGGGAGGGTTCTTCGAAGCTCTCTTT

v_call: TRBV5-1
d_call: -
j_call: TRBJ1-6
clone_size: -
cdr3_aa: CASSLGGSNYNSPLHF
cdr3_nt: TGCGCCAGCAGCTTAGGAGGGTCTAACTATAATTCACCCCTCCACTTT

v_call: TRBV29-1
d_call: -
j_call: TRBJ2-7
clone_size: -
cdr3_aa: CSVEDGREQYF
cdr3_nt: TGCAGCGTTGAAGACGGTCGAGAGCAGTACTTC

v_call: TRBV7-2
d_call: -
j_call: TRBJ2-7
clone_size: -
cdr3_aa: CASSLGDGGQYEQYF
cdr3_nt: TGTGCCAGCAGCTTAGGGGACGGAGGGCAATACGAGCAGTACTTC